This T cell receptor beta chain appears in the sequencing data of a study of blood T cells in healthy people across ages. Through a sample-barcoded 5' primer and a J-beta primer mix, a second PCR was run for roughly 6 to 11 cycles. MiXCR was run by TCRdb on the 5' RACE reads, yielding one entry per CDR3 protein. The sample lists some 760,000 distinct CDR3 sequences, approximately 25% occurring once. These same records also appear under a second study, on T cells of mothers and their children. Per that paper: Mothers yielded over 8.5 million CDR3 reads, children several million each.

Input material: blood. This receptor was taken from a boy younger than 18 in good health.

CDR3 sequence (DNA): TGTGCCAGTAGTATGGGACCGGGAACCTACGAGCAGTACTTC. It specifies CASSMGPGTYEQYF. The V call is TRBV19, the J call TRBJ2-7; D possibly matches TRBD1 or TRBD2 (5 bases each). Trimming removed 3 bases from V and 2 bases from J, with 11 bases in between. This CDR3 is 14 amino acids long. Per the germline V gene, CDR1 is LNHDA and CDR2 is SQIVND (reference sequence). Full variable domain (rest looked up from reference TRBV19 and TRBJ2-7): DGGITQSPKYLFRKEGQNVTLSCEQNLNHDAMYWYRQDPGQGLRLIYYSQIVNDFQKGDIAEGYSVSREKKESFPLTVTSAQKNPTAFYLCASSMGPGTYEQYFGPGTRLTVT.